Here is one T cell receptor (beta chain) with its context. It has no known antigen specificity. Per-base quality was not reported, and no clone a single base away is much larger than it. The data are from a study of T cell responses to AZD1222 COVID-19 vaccine listed by TCRdb under 2021. At the level of the whole study: Because spike-specific TCR depth and breadth did not differ between the two schedules, AZD1222 recipients who got a second dose at roughly 4 weeks were pooled with those who got a second dose at roughly 12 weeks. TCR sequencing covered over 230 trial participants: about 210 given two doses of AZD1222 and 26 given two doses of MenACWY control vaccine. Trial participants were enrolled by age into 18-55, 56-69 and 70-plus year subgroups, with roughly 150, 30 and 60 TCR-sequenced participants respectively. General findings and caveats noted by the study authors: Conclusions about previously exposed vaccinees were limited because only 5 or 6 AZD1222 recipients were SARS-CoV-2 seropositive at baseline. In the small 56-69-year group, the increase in depth fell short of significance, most likely because of low power. Participants were mostly white British and included more females than males, and it was suggested by the authors that clonal diversity may have been underestimated. No day 14 peak-response samples were available, so repertoires were characterized only after the peak T cell response. Reportedly, close to half of the unique spike-specific TCRs recognized epitopes lying outside the regions that are mutated in the B.1.351 and B.1.1.7 variants. CD4 TCRs associated with the vaccine covered the entire spike protein, and the dominant responses were in regions 160-218 and 743-854. After two AZD1222 doses, spike-specific TCR breadth and depth were significantly higher than at day 0 and than in MenACWY recipients.

The CDR3 regions of human TCRbeta chains were subjected to immunosequencing. The original methods were these. TCRs in the repertoires were compared against a reference library of SARS-CoV-2-specific TCRs that had been generated with the MIRA antigen-specificity platform. Breadth was defined as the fraction of unique TCRs that were SARS-CoV-2-associated, and depth was defined as the fraction of total T cells that were SARS-CoV-2-associated. Using the MIRA data, each spike-specific TCR was assigned both to the spike region to which the TCR was reactive and to a CD4 or CD8 class. Log10-transformed breadth and depth values were compared by one-way ANOVA with Sidak's multiple comparisons tests. Not all clones reach the TCRdb copy of this immuneACCESS table, which keeps in-frame sequences only. Checked studies attribute under half of the gap to unresolved V genes and leave the rest unexplained. That table is the source of V, J and clone size, and D and trimming were worked out from the DNA. The sample data list 150,000 or so clones, and 80% to 95% of these were observed just once. In total, the top ten clones hold around 2.5% of the sample.

Trimming accounts for 2 bases at V and 3 bases at J, while the number of junction bases matched to no gene is 11. The CDR3 sequence holds 17 residues, the cysteine and phenylalanine included. Only CDR3 DNA is held: 51 bases, read in frame from base 1. CDR1 is given as KGHSY and CDR2 as FQNENV, both from the germline V gene. The time point label, as the study defines it: baseline before first vaccination. Vaccinee samples came from UK trials COV001 and COV002, including a single-blind randomized controlled phase 2/3 trial of AZD1222 (ChAdOx1 nCoV-19) in healthy adults. Trial participant PBMC samples were collected at day 0 and day 28 after the second dose for TCRbeta chain sequencing.

The clonotype originates from an adult in good health. This specimen consisted of peripheral blood, obtained on day 0 of AZD1222 vaccination. The V and J genes are TRBV16 and TRBJ2-3; the junction holds 7 bases that match TRBD1. The sequence in DNA is TGTGCCAGCAGCCAAATTTTTGGTGGGGACAGAACAGATACGCAGTATTTT. It specifies CASSQIFGGDRTDTQYF.